These 23 T cell receptor beta chains were sequenced from one sample in a study of T cells in tumors after PD-1 blockade. TCRdb's table, derived via immunoSEQ multiplex PCR, lists solely in-frame clones and lacks some. The sample records 4,000 to 5,500 clones, less than 80% being singletons. The sequencing used tumor tissue, collected after anti-PD-1 treatment. All receptors come from a human donor with basal cell carcinoma.

The chain couples TRBV4-2 to TRBJ2-5, with 10 bases that match TRBD2. V lost 1 base and J lost 0; bases outside the gene matches: 2. Germline V gene data show CDR1 as LGHNA and CDR2 as YNFKEQ. This CDR3 has 16 amino acids. CDR3 nucleotide sequence: TGTGCCAGCAGCCAAGTCACTAGCGGGGACCAAGAGACCCAGTACTTC. Protein: CASSQVTSGDQETQYF.

The chain carries TRBV3-1 (or the pseudogene TRBV3-2) and TRBJ1-1; a possible D gene is TRBD1 (5 bases). Between the trimmed V and J ends, which lost 4 bases and 0 bases, there was a span of 12 bases. This CDR3 region has 15 residues. CDR1 and CDR2 from the germline V gene are LGHDT and YNNKEL (reference sequence). The CDR3, as DNA: TGTGCCAGCAGCCCATCCTGGGGACTGAACACTGAAGCTTTCTTT. Its protein is CASSPSWGLNTEAFF.

V usage is TRBV3-1 (or the pseudogene TRBV3-2) and J usage is TRBJ2-5; 9 bases line up with TRBD1. From germline, CDR1 is LGHDT and CDR2 YNNKEL (reference sequence). J gave up 2 bases and V 2 bases, and 6 bases lay outside the gene matches. This CDR3 has 16 residues. CDR3 sequence (DNA): TGTGCCAGCAGCCAAAGGACAGGGGTTCGGCAAGAGACCCAGTACTTC. It is translated as CASSQRTGVRQETQYF.

The rearrangement links TRBV6-1 to TRBJ2-7; D assignment may be TRBD1 or TRBD2 (5 bases each). Germline CDR1 reads MNHNS; CDR2 reads SASEGT. CDR3 length: 16 amino acids. The V end was cut by 2 bases, the J end by 2 bases, with 16 bases between. CDR3 sequence reads: CASSEFAEGFTYEQYF. For the CDR3, the DNA is TGTGCCAGCAGTGAATTTGCAGAGGGGTTCACCTACGAGCAGTACTTC.

In its sample, this clone ranks as large. The chain links TRBV6-5 to TRBJ1-4; D remains unclear. This CDR3 spans 13 amino acids. V gave up 2 bases and J gave up 8 bases, with 9 bases separating them. Germline V lookup: CDR1 MNHEY, CDR2 SVGAGI. The CDR3: CASSYRSEEKLFF. The CDR3 DNA reads TGTGCCAGCAGTTACCGGTCGGAGGAAAAACTGTTTTTT.

The chain links TRBV6-1 to TRBJ1-3; weak D call: TRBD1 (5 bases). The CDR3 is 17 residues long. V lost 4 bases and J lost 2, with 18 bases in between. The germline gives CDR1 MNHNS, CDR2 SASEGT. The CDR3 nucleotides read TGTGCCAGCAGTGCCAATTCCCTTGGGGGGGCTGGAAACACCATATATTTT. Translating gives CASSANSLGGAGNTIYF.

CDR3: CASTSLYGELFF. For the CDR3, the DNA is TGTGCCAGCACCTCTCTCTACGGGGAGCTGTTTTTT. V gene TRBV5-5 combines with J gene TRBJ2-2; D not certain. The CDR3 is 12 amino acids. Germline V gene lookup returns CDR1 SGHKS and CDR2 YYEKEE (reference sequence). Trimming cost V 6 bases and J 7 bases, with 10 bases left between them.

This clone ranks as large. The chain links TRBV19 to TRBJ2-2; TRBD2 might be the D (6 bases). V was clipped by 5 bases and J by 6 bases, with 16 bases between them. The germline CDR1 and CDR2 sequences are LNHDA and SQIVND (reference sequence). The CDR3 spans 15 residues. CDR3 region: CASSWEALGAGELFF. The CDR3 coding sequence is TGTGCCAGTAGTTGGGAGGCTCTGGGGGCCGGGGAGCTGTTTTTT.

The V and J genes are TRBV19 and TRBJ2-5; tentatively, D is TRBD2 (5 bases). This CDR3 region has 14 residues. CDR1 and CDR2 (germline): LNHDA, SQIVND (reference sequence). V was trimmed by 5 bases and J by 4 bases, leaving 14 bases between them. In DNA form, the CDR3 reads TGTGCCAGTAGTTGGGCGGGTAAGGGAGAGACCCAGTACTTC. Amino acid sequence: CASSWAGKGETQYF.

The rearrangement uses TRBV19 and TRBJ2-3; 8 bases agree with TRBD2. CDR3 size: 15 residues. The V segment lost 7 bases and the J segment 4 bases; nucleotides outside the gene matches: 10. Germline V CDR1 and CDR2: LNHDA, SQIVND (reference sequence). This CDR3 reads CASTEAGVSSDTQYF. CDR3 nucleotides: TGTGCCAGTACCGAAGCGGGAGTTTCATCAGATACGCAGTATTTT.

This clone was observed a handful of times. The V and J genes are TRBV19 and TRBJ1-5, with D perhaps TRBD1 (5 bases). CDR1 and CDR2 (germline): LNHDA, SQIVND (reference sequence). The V end lost 8 bases, the J end lost 6 bases, and 8 bases lay between the germline ends. The CDR3 is 11 amino acids. For the CDR3, the DNA is TGTGCCAGTTCTCAGGGTCAGCCCCAGCATTTT. Its protein product is CASSQGQPQHF.

This clone was seen once. The chain uses TRBV5-8 and TRBJ2-7; TRBD2 is a possible D gene (7 bases). Germline V gene data show CDR1 as SGHTS and CDR2 as YDEGEE. The CDR3 runs to 16 residues. V was pared by 4 bases and J by 2 bases, with 19 bases between. The CDR3 protein is CASSPGGHRVPYEQYF. Here the CDR3 DNA reads TGTGCCAGCAGCCCCGGGGGGCATAGGGTTCCCTACGAGCAGTACTTC.

In its sample, this clone was seen a few times. The chain links TRBV18 to TRBJ1-5, with TRBD1 identical over 9 bases. Germline trimming cut 0 bases from V and 4 bases from J; bases unmatched to any gene: 4. The CDR3 runs 16 residues. CDR1 and CDR2 from the germline V gene are KGHSH and LQKENI. DNA for the CDR3: TGTGCCAGCTCACCACCCGGGACAGGGAATAATCAGCCCCAGCATTTT. This encodes CASSPPGTGNNQPQHF.

The gene calls are TRBV10-3 and TRBJ1-2; no definite D call. Germline-derived CDR1 and CDR2 are ENHRY and SYGVKD. This CDR3 contains 11 residues. Trimming pared 10 bases from V and 3 bases from J, leaving 9 bases between. CDR3 coding DNA: TGTGCCACCAGAGAAGACTATGGCTACACCTTC. Residues: CATREDYGYTF.

V gene TRBV13 combines with J gene TRBJ2-5, with D tentatively TRBD1 (6 bases). This CDR3 has 14 amino acids. The V and J ends lost 2 bases and 2 bases respectively, with 9 bases between them. The germline V gene has CDR1 PRHDT and CDR2 FYEKMQ (reference sequence). CDR3 protein: CASSLKGDQETQYF. The CDR3 nucleotides are TGTGCCAGCAGCTTAAAGGGGGATCAAGAGACCCAGTACTTC.

The sample holds a few counts of this clone. The chain has TRBV28 and TRBJ2-7, with D hard to call. Germline CDR1 and CDR2: MDHEN and SYDVKM. The length of the CDR3 is 12 residues. Trimming stripped 3 bases from V and 6 bases from J, with 9 bases between. The CDR3 sequence: CASSLWEAEQYF. The CDR3 nucleotides are TGTGCCAGCAGTTTGTGGGAAGCCGAGCAGTACTTC. The complete variable domain, with remaining parts taken from reference TRBV28 and TRBJ2-7, reads DVKVTQSSRYLVKRTGEKVFLECVQDMDHENMFWYRQDPGLGLRLIYFSYDVKMKEKGDIPEGYSVSREKKERFSLILESASTNQTSMYLCASSLWEAEQYFGPGTRLTVT.

This clone was found a few times. The chain employs TRBV18 and TRBJ2-2; 9 bases are shared with TRBD2. Germline V lookup: CDR1 KGHSH, CDR2 LQKENI. The CDR3 is made up of 16 amino acids. Trimming took 3 bases from V and 6 from J; bases not matched to a gene: 8. The DNA for the CDR3 is TGTGCCAGCTCACCCCAGACTAGCGGAATGTCCGGGGAGCTGTTTTTT. Translated: CASSPQTSGMSGELFF.

CDR3 sequence: CASSRSLLGSTDTQYF. The DNA of the CDR3 is TGTGCCAGCAGCCGATCACTGTTAGGTAGTACAGATACGCAGTATTTT. The chain employs TRBV3-1 (or the pseudogene TRBV3-2) and TRBJ2-3, with D unresolved. CDR1 is LGHDT and CDR2 is YNNKEL in the germline V gene (reference sequence). The CDR3 totals 16 residues. The ends were cut back, 4 bases at V and 3 bases at J, with 17 bases in the middle.

This chain uses TRBV5-4 with TRBJ1-2, with D unresolved. V was clipped by 4 bases and J by 2 bases, with 9 bases between them. The CDR3 extends over 13 amino acids. The germline V gene encodes CDR1 SGHNT and CDR2 YYREEE (reference sequence). CDR3 bases: TGTGCCAGCAGCCGGCAGGACAACTATGGCTACACCTTC. This gives the protein CASSRQDNYGYTF.

As DNA, the CDR3 is TGTGCCAGCAGTTTATTCCTAGCGGGTGTATTAGGGGAGACCCAGTACTTC. Encoded protein: CASSLFLAGVLGETQYF. The chain recombines TRBV28 with TRBJ2-5, with 8 positions matching TRBD2. The CDR3 length is 17 residues. CDR1 MDHEN and CDR2 SYDVKM come from the germline V gene. The ends lost 1 base at V and 5 bases at J; junction bases unmatched: 12.

The chain joins TRBV5-6 to TRBJ2-5; D call uncertain. CDR3 length: 12 residues. V lost 0 bases and J 5 bases, leaving 5 bases between the germline ends. From germline, CDR1 is SGHDT and CDR2 YYEEEE. The CDR3 region is CASSLVSETQYF. The DNA for the CDR3 is TGTGCCAGCAGCTTGGTTTCGGAGACCCAGTACTTC.

The genes are TRBV5-6 and TRBJ2-7; D gene ambiguous. Trimming left V 1 base short and J 7 bases short, with 15 bases between. Germline V CDR1 and CDR2: SGHDT, YYEEEE. The CDR3 has 14 amino acids. This CDR3 is CASSLIYTGLEQYF. The CDR3 region has the DNA TGTGCCAGCAGCTTGATTTACACTGGGTTAGAGCAGTACTTC.

V and J are TRBV2 and TRBJ2-5, with 8 positions matching TRBD2. The germline V gene has CDR1 SNHLY and CDR2 FYNNEI. The V segment lost 2 bases and the J segment 2 bases; nucleotides outside the gene matches: 10. The CDR3 sequence is 17 residues long. In nucleotides, the CDR3 is TGTGCCAGCAGTGAATGGGGAGCGGGGGACGCACAAGAGACCCAGTACTTC. Translated: CASSEWGAGDAQETQYF.